Each of the 9 T cell receptor beta chains below was sequenced from the same sample in a study of T cell changes during pregnancy in multiple sclerosis. The method was immunoSEQ multiplex PCR; TCRdb's version includes in-frame clones alone and lacks a portion of them. Of 53,000 or so clones listed, roughly 94% are singletons. Source: CD4+ T cells from peripheral blood mononuclear cells, taken in the second trimester of pregnancy. The receptors were gathered from a female donor with multiple sclerosis, enrolled in a pregnancy study.

V is TRBV6-4 and J is TRBJ2-3; tentatively, D is TRBD2 (5 bases). The germline V gene encodes CDR1 MRHNA and CDR2 SNTAGT. The CDR3 length is 16 residues. V was pared by 6 bases and J by 2 bases, with 18 bases between. CDR3 loop: CASSPDNDGITDTQYF. The CDR3 DNA reads as TGTGCCAGCAGCCCCGATAACGACGGGATCACAGATACGCAGTATTTT.

The gene calls are TRBV6-5 and TRBJ1-2; 7 bases agree with TRBD1. CDR3 length equals 13 residues. The ends lost 6 bases at V and 8 bases at J; junction bases unmatched: 9. CDR1 MNHEY and CDR2 SVGAGI come from the germline V gene. The CDR3 DNA is TGTGCCAGCAGACCCACAGGGGTGGGGGGCTACACCTTC. Amino acids: CASRPTGVGGYTF.

The genes are TRBV29-1 and TRBJ1-2; 7 bases fit TRBD1. In germline, CDR1 is SQVTM, CDR2 ANQGSEA. The length of the CDR3 is 13 residues. V lost 3 bases to trimming and J lost 1 base; unmatched junction nucleotides: 2. CDR3 loop: CSVDQGGNYGYTF. DNA for the CDR3: TGCAGCGTTGATCAGGGGGGTAACTATGGCTACACCTTC.

The chain is built from TRBV6-5 and TRBJ2-1, with 7 bases identical to TRBD2. V was clipped by 0 bases and J by 5 bases; unmatched bases: 7. The germline CDR1 and CDR2 sequences are MNHEY and SVGAGI. The CDR3 is 16 amino acids. CDR3 nucleotide sequence: TGTGCCAGCAGTTACTCTCTTAGCGGGCGGAACAATGAGCAGTTCTTC. This translates into CASSYSLSGRNNEQFF.

The chain recombines TRBV11-2 with TRBJ2-7, with TRBD2 as a possible D gene (5 bases). The V gene's germline CDR1 is SGHAT and CDR2 FQNNGV. Trimming stripped 1 base from V and 4 bases from J, with 8 bases between. The CDR3 has 13 amino acids. The CDR3 spells CASSLADYYEQYF. The CDR3 DNA reads TGTGCCAGCAGCTTAGCTGACTATTACGAGCAGTACTTC.

This chain joins TRBV14 and TRBJ2-7, with 9 positions matching TRBD1. Per germline, CDR1 SGHDN and CDR2 FVKESK. V dropped 0 bases and J dropped 0; count of bases not matched to a gene: 6. The CDR3 sequence is 17 residues long. The DNA for the CDR3 is TGTGCCAGCAGCCAAGAGGGACAGGGAGTCCCCTCCTACGAGCAGTACTTC. Amino acid sequence: CASSQEGQGVPSYEQYF.

The chain employs TRBV19 and TRBJ2-1, with 13 bases identical to TRBD2. Germline loops: CDR1 LNHDA, CDR2 SQIVND (reference sequence). CDR3 length: 19 amino acids. Germline trimming cut 3 bases from V and 0 bases from J; bases unmatched to any gene: 8. Here the CDR3 reads CASSISGLAGSYSYNEQFF. The CDR3 bases are TGTGCCAGTAGTATCTCGGGACTAGCGGGGAGTTACTCCTACAATGAGCAGTTCTTC.

This sequence joins TRBV30 and TRBJ1-5, with 9 bases lining up with TRBD1. The CDR3 is made up of 14 amino acids. Germline-derived CDR1 and CDR2 are GTSNPN and SVGIG (reference sequence). Trimming removed 3 bases from V and 4 bases from J; junction bases left unmatched: 4. CDR3 region: CAWSAGTGNQPQHF. The CDR3 DNA reads TGTGCCTGGAGCGCCGGGACAGGGAATCAGCCCCAGCATTTT.

V usage is TRBV7-2 and J usage is TRBJ2-7; TRBD2 agrees at 7 bases. CDR1 SGHTA and CDR2 FQGNSA come from the germline V gene. V lost 3 bases to trimming and J lost 6 bases; unmatched junction nucleotides: 5. The CDR3 runs 13 residues. The CDR3 sequence is CASSLAGEGEQYF. In DNA form, the CDR3 reads TGTGCCAGCAGCTTGGCGGGGGAGGGCGAGCAGTACTTC.